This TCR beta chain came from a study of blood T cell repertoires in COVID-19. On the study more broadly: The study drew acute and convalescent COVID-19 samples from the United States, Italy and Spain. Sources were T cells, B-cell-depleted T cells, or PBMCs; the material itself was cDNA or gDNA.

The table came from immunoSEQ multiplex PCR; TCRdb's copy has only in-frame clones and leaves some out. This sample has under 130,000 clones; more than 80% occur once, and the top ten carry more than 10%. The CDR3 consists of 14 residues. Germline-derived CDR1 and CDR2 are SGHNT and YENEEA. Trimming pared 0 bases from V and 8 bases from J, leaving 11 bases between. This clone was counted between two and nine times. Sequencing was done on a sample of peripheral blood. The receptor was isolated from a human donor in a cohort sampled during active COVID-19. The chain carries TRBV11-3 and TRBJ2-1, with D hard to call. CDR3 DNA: TGTGCCAGCAGCTTAGATCCCGTGTCCGATGAGCAGTTCTTC. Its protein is CASSLDPVSDEQFF.